The clone carrying this T cell receptor (beta chain) was seen at least ten times. This CDR3 is 17 amino acids long. V was clipped by 6 bases and J by 2 bases; unmatched bases: 7. Looked up from germline, CDR1 is MDHEN and CDR2 is SYDVKM. This specimen comes from a study of T cells in Graves' hyperthyroidism and ophthalmopathy. RNA transcripts yielded amplified TCR beta CDR3 regions. HTBI primers were the set used in a first-round RT-PCR of the TCR CDR3. MiXCR, applied by TCRdb to the multiplex PCR reads, yields one record per CDR3 protein. Seen here are around 340,000 distinct CDR3 sequences, about a sixth observed once, and the top ten hold around 16%.

The V call is TRBV28, the J call TRBJ2-6, with 10 nucleotides matching TRBD1. This receptor was obtained from a woman aged 40-49 years with Graves' ophthalmopathy. The sample taken for sequencing was blood. DNA for the CDR3: TGTGCCAGCAGACCAGACAGGGGGCGCGCTGGGGCCAACGTCCTGACTTTC. It specifies CASRPDRGRAGANVLTF.